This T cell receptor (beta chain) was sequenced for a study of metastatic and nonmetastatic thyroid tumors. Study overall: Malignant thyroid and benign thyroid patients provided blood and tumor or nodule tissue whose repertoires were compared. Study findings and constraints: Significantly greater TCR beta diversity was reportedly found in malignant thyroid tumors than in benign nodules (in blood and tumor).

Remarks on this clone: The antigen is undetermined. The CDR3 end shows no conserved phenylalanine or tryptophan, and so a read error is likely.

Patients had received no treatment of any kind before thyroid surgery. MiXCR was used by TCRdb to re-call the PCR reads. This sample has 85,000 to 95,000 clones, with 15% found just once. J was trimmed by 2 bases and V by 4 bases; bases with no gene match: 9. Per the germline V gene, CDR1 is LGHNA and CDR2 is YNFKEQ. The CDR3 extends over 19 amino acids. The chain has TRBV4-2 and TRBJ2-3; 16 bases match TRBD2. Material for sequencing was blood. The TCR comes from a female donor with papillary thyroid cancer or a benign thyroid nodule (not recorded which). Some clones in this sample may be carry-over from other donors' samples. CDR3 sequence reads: CASSRGLAGGILITDTQYL. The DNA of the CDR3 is TGTGCCAGCAGCCGGGGACTAGCGGGGGGGATCCTCATCACAGATACGCAGTATCTT.